Listed below are T cell receptor beta chains from one sample, sequenced in a study of cytomegalovirus exposure and HLA in healthy donors. Sequencing was performed with immunoSEQ multiplex PCR; in TCRdb, only in-frame clones are kept and a portion is missing. This sample's clone table lists roughly 70,000 clones. Sequencing was carried out using PBMCs. The receptors stem from a female donor in good health and CMV-seropositive. The CDR3 runs from the conserved cysteine through the conserved F or W. The D gene is left open where the match is weak.

D	length	V	J	CDR3	DNA
TRBD1	15	TRBV6-6	TRBJ2-7	CASSSAGTGVYEQYF	TGTGCCAGCAGTTCCGCCGGGACAGGTGTCTACGAGCAGTACTTC
TRBD1	15	TRBV19	TRBJ1-1	CASNNRDRDAGEAFF	TGTGCCAGTAACAACCGGGACAGGGATGCGGGAGAAGCTTTCTTT
TRBD1	15	TRBV27	TRBJ1-4	CASSPGQGQESKLFF	TGTGCCAGCAGTCCCGGACAGGGTCAAGAATCAAAACTGTTTTTT
TRBD2	16	TRBV9	TRBJ2-3	CASSDGWASGADTQYF	TGTGCCAGCAGCGATGGGTGGGCTAGCGGCGCAGATACGCAGTATTTT
.	13	TRBV7-8	TRBJ2-1	CASSVLVLSEQFF	TGTGCCAGCAGCGTCCTAGTTCTAAGTGAGCAGTTCTTC
TRBD2	16	TRBV5-6	TRBJ2-1	CASSAPTSGRANEQFF	TGTGCCAGCAGCGCCCCAACTAGCGGGAGGGCCAATGAGCAGTTCTTC
.	16	TRBV29-1	TRBJ2-7	CSVVREDRSSFLVQYF	TGCAGCGTTGTCCGGGAGGACAGATCTTCTTTCCTGGTGCAGTACTTC
TRBD2	15	TRBV13	TRBJ2-1	CASSPRLAQGNEQFF	TGTGCCAGCAGCCCCCGACTAGCCCAGGGAAATGAGCAGTTCTTC
.	15	TRBV4-3	TRBJ2-7	CASSQDTGYSYEQYF	TGCGCCAGCAGCCAAGATACAGGGTACTCCTACGAGCAGTACTTC
.	16	TRBV28	TRBJ2-1	CASRWAGGLSYNEQFF	TGTGCCAGCAGATGGGCAGGGGGACTCTCCTACAATGAGCAGTTCTTC
TRBD1	15	TRBV28	TRBJ1-3	CASVRSGGSGNTIYF	TGTGCCAGCGTCCGGTCAGGGGGCTCTGGAAACACCATATATTTT
.	15	TRBV5-6	TRBJ2-3	CASSLMIGYRDTQYF	TGTGCCAGCAGCTTAATGATTGGCTACAGGGATACGCAGTATTTT
.	13	TRBV6-6	TRBJ2-7	CASSPGGLHEQYF	TGTGCCAGCAGCCCGGGGGGCCTCCACGAGCAGTACTTC
TRBD1	15	TRBV30	TRBJ2-2	CAWGRRTGVGGELFF	TGTGCCTGGGGCCGCCGGACAGGGGTAGGCGGGGAGCTGTTTTTT
.	14	TRBV18	TRBJ1-5	CASSSSIQGQPQHF	TGTGCCAGCTCATCGTCTATTCAGGGTCAGCCCCAGCATTTT
.	13	TRBV27	TRBJ1-2	CASSRGSGYGYTF	TGTGCCAGCTCCAGAGGGTCGGGCTATGGCTACACCTTC
.	18	TRBV12-5	TRBJ2-3	CASGSPRGSPWVTDTQYF	TGTGCTAGTGGTTCCCCCAGGGGCTCCCCGTGGGTCACAGATACGCAGTATTTT
TRBD2	16	TRBV4-3	TRBJ2-5	CASSQGLGLAGETQYF	TGCGCCAGCAGCCAAGGATTGGGACTAGCAGGAGAGACCCAGTACTTC
.	16	TRBV7-2	TRBJ2-2	CASSFPPGMNTGELFF	TGTGCCAGCAGCTTTCCTCCCGGGATGAACACCGGGGAGCTGTTTTTT
.	17	TRBV7-8	TRBJ1-5	CASSLAHSGVLNQPQHF	TGTGCCAGCAGCTTAGCGCATTCGGGGGTCCTTAATCAGCCCCAGCATTTT
.	14	TRBV5-6	TRBJ1-3	CASSFSGSGNTIYF	TGTGCCAGCAGCTTTTCGGGCTCTGGAAACACCATATATTTT
.	15	TRBV12-2	TRBJ2-3	CASRLGTGMTDTQYF	TGTGCAAGTCGCTTAGGGACAGGTATGACAGATACGCAGTATTTT
.	10	TRBV23-1	TRBJ2-1	CARAYNEQFF	TGCGCCCGTGCCTACAATGAGCAGTTCTTC
TRBD1	14	TRBV19	TRBJ2-1	CASSVQGEKNEQFF	TGTGCCAGTAGTGTTCAGGGGGAGAAGAATGAGCAGTTCTTC
TRBD1	17	TRBV7-9	TRBJ1-2	CASSPTGGVVPNYGYTF	TGTGCCAGCAGCCCCACAGGGGGCGTTGTTCCAAACTATGGCTACACCTTC
.	15	TRBV5-5	TRBJ1-1	CASSPTGPVGTEAFF	TGTGCCAGCAGCCCCACAGGGCCGGTGGGAACTGAAGCTTTCTTT